The rows below give T cell receptor beta chains drawn from one sample of a study of CD8+CD57+ T cells in acquired aplastic anemia. MiXCR, run by TCRdb on the reads, gives a single entry per CDR3 protein. There are 150,000 to 200,000 distinct CDR3 sequences in the sample; over 60% occur only once, and 46% lies in the top ten. Material for sequencing was sorted CD4+, CD8+, or CD8+CD57+ T cells (not recorded which) from PBMCs. Receptors were obtained from a human donor with severe aplastic anemia or a healthy control (not recorded which). Both conserved end residues are part of each CDR3. The D gene is left open where the match is weak. Clone size appears in some rows only: once, few, many, or a class for an expanded clone.

d_call j_call clone_size v_call cdr3_aa cdr3_nt
NA TRBJ2-7 many TRBV5-4 CASSLLLPSSDSYEQYF TGTGCCAGCAGCTTGCTTCTGCCTTCCTCGGATTCCTACGAGCAGTACTTC
NA TRBJ2-3 NA TRBV15 CATSRRITDTQYF TGTGCCACCAGCAGACGAATCACAGATACGCAGTATTTT
TRBD2 TRBJ2-1 NA TRBV4-1 CASSPSGLLAGLTYNEQFF TGCGCCAGCAGCCCATCCGGACTATTAGCGGGCCTTACCTACAATGAGCAGTTCTTC
NA TRBJ1-4 NA TRBV7-8 CASSQDELGALLHF TGCGCCAGCAGCCAAGATGAGTTGGGCGCACTCCTTCATTTT
TRBD2 TRBJ2-3 NA TRBV20-1 CSARGLAGGRDTQYF TGCAGTGCTAGAGGCCTAGCGGGGGGACGAGATACGCAGTATTTT
NA TRBJ2-5 NA TRBV20-1 CSASSWQTQETQYF TGCAGTGCTAGTAGTTGGCAGACTCAAGAGACCCAGTACTTC
NA TRBJ1-1 once TRBV20-1 CSARRPGRTEAFF TGCAGTGCTAGGCGTCCAGGAAGGACTGAAGCTTTCTTT
NA TRBJ1-5 NA TRBV19 CASSMRRQWGQPQHF TGTGCCAGTAGTATGAGGAGACAATGGGGACAGCCCCAGCATTTT
NA TRBJ2-5 NA TRBV5-6 CASSLGQGGEETQYF TGTGCCAGCAGCTTGGGGCAGGGGGGTGAAGAGACCCAGTACTTC
NA TRBJ1-1 NA TRBV7-9 CASSLTGPEAFF TGTGCCAGCAGCTTAACGGGGCCAGAAGCTTTCTTT
TRBD2 TRBJ2-2 once TRBV5-1 CASSLRLAGGSSGELFF TGCGCCAGCAGCTTGCGGCTAGCGGGAGGTTCGAGCGGGGAGCTGTTTTTT
NA TRBJ1-1 NA TRBV4-2 CASSQESGLNTEAFF TGTGCCAGCAGCCAAGAGTCGGGTTTGAACACTGAAGCTTTCTTT
NA TRBJ2-5 NA TRBV25-1 CASSELGTETQYF TGTGCCAGCAGTGAACTGGGAACAGAGACCCAGTACTTC
NA TRBJ1-1 NA TRBV5-1 CASSFGPGGTEAFF TGCGCCAGCAGCTTCGGTCCCGGGGGCACTGAAGCTTTCTTT
NA TRBJ1-5 few TRBV19 CASSPPTVSNQLQHF TGTGCCAGTAGCCCCCCGACAGTTAGCAATCAGCTCCAGCATTTT
NA TRBJ1-2 NA TRBV10-3 CAISVQEGYGYTF TGTGCCATCAGTGTGCAGGAAGGGTATGGCTACACCTTC
NA TRBJ2-7 NA TRBV2 CASSEASPGYEQYF TGTGCCAGCAGTGAAGCATCCCCCGGATACGAGCAGTACTTC
TRBD1 TRBJ2-6 NA TRBV12-3/TRBV12-4 CASSLQGAGANVLTF TGTGCCAGCAGTTTACAGGGGGCCGGGGCCAACGTCCTGACTTTC
TRBD1 TRBJ1-1 NA TRBV6-4 CATRTGQSNTEAFF TGTGCCACCAGGACAGGCCAGTCTAACACTGAAGCTTTCTTT
NA TRBJ1-4 NA TRBV9 CASSVGGRGHEKLFF TGTGCCAGCAGCGTAGGGGGCAGGGGCCATGAAAAACTGTTTTTT
TRBD1 TRBJ2-7 NA TRBV5-5 CASRHGQEGPYEQYF TGTGCCAGCAGGCACGGACAGGAAGGCCCCTACGAGCAGTACTTC
TRBD1 TRBJ2-3 NA TRBV7-2 CASRSGTGFDTDTQYF TGTGCCAGCAGATCCGGGACAGGGTTCGACACAGATACGCAGTATTTT
NA TRBJ2-2 NA TRBV2 CASSEARSNTGELFF TGTGCCAGCAGTGAAGCGCGGAGCAACACCGGGGAGCTGTTTTTT
NA TRBJ1-2 NA TRBV2 CASSGMGPIYGYTF TGTGCCAGCAGTGGTATGGGTCCGATCTATGGCTACACCTTC
NA TRBJ2-7 many TRBV19 CASSIRADRPPYEQYF TGTGCCAGTAGTATACGGGCGGACCGGCCCCCCTACGAGCAGTACTTC
NA TRBJ2-2 NA TRBV6-6 CASSYSILGGELFF TGTGCCAGCAGTTACTCTATTTTGGGCGGGGAGCTGTTTTTT
TRBD2 TRBJ2-7 NA TRBV20-1 CSAKRRGLALAEQYF TGCAGTGCTAAACGTCGGGGACTAGCACTGGCCGAGCAGTACTTC
TRBD1 TRBJ1-2 NA TRBV7-2 CASRSQTGHNSYTF TGTGCCAGCAGAAGCCAGACAGGGCATAACAGCTACACCTTC
TRBD2 TRBJ2-5 NA TRBV2 CASSEALPGGAHETQYF TGTGCCAGCAGTGAAGCGCTACCCGGGGGGGCCCATGAGACCCAGTACTTC
NA TRBJ2-7 NA TRBV5-4 CASSPSGGGLSYEQYF TGTGCCAGCAGCCCCTCAGGGGGGGGTCTATCCTACGAGCAGTACTTC
NA TRBJ1-2 NA TRBV2 CASSEGSGRSNYGYTF TGTGCCAGCAGTGAAGGTTCGGGCAGATCAAACTATGGCTACACCTTC
NA TRBJ1-4 NA TRBV25-1 CASSMRGGNEKLFF TGTGCCAGCAGTATGCGGGGGGGAAATGAAAAACTGTTTTTT
NA TRBJ2-5 NA TRBV9 CASSVGGTDKETQYF TGTGCCAGCAGCGTAGGGGGGACGGATAAAGAGACCCAGTACTTC
NA TRBJ1-3 NA TRBV29-1 CSVEDQGADGNTIYF TGCAGCGTTGAAGATCAAGGGGCTGATGGAAACACCATATATTTT
NA TRBJ2-7 NA TRBV20-1 CSASAPDRHYEQYF TGCAGTGCTAGCGCGCCGGATCGTCACTACGAGCAGTACTTC
NA TRBJ2-7 NA TRBV5-6 CASSMGTSDEQYF TGTGCCAGCAGCATGGGGACTTCGGATGAGCAGTACTTC
TRBD1 TRBJ1-5 NA TRBV7-9 CASSLAMGQDYNQPQHF TGTGCCAGCAGCTTAGCGATGGGACAGGACTACAATCAGCCCCAGCATTTT
TRBD1 TRBJ2-2 once TRBV24-1 CATSPPGGVRTGELFF TGTGCCACCAGTCCGCCAGGGGGCGTAAGGACCGGGGAGCTGTTTTTT
NA TRBJ2-5 many TRBV7-9 CASSPEQGPWETQYF TGTGCCAGCAGCCCCGAACAGGGTCCGTGGGAGACCCAGTACTTC
TRBD1 TRBJ2-7 NA TRBV19 CASSPTGGPNEQYF TGTGCCAGTAGTCCGACAGGGGGCCCCAACGAGCAGTACTTC
NA TRBJ2-1 NA TRBV7-3 CASSLRVKDLNEQFF TGTGCCAGCAGCTTAAGGGTAAAAGACCTTAATGAGCAGTTCTTC
TRBD2 TRBJ2-5 many TRBV27 CASSLGPSGGQDQETQYF TGTGCCAGCAGTTTAGGGCCTAGCGGGGGTCAAGACCAAGAGACCCAGTACTTC
TRBD1 TRBJ2-5 NA TRBV7-2 CASRPEWGQGRGAETQYF TGTGCCAGCAGGCCCGAGTGGGGACAGGGGCGTGGTGCGGAGACCCAGTACTTC
TRBD1 TRBJ1-2 NA TRBV20-1 CSASSGQGNYGYTF TGCAGTGCTAGTTCGGGACAGGGGAACTATGGCTACACCTTC
NA TRBJ1-1 many TRBV4-2 CASSQGSQPEAFF TGTGCCAGCAGCCAAGGATCACAACCTGAAGCTTTCTTT
NA TRBJ2-7 once TRBV9 CASSAEGPYEQYF TGTGCCAGCAGCGCCGAGGGACCCTACGAGCAGTACTTC
NA TRBJ2-2 NA TRBV7-3 CASGLPQGNTGELFF TGTGCCAGCGGCTTACCGCAGGGAAACACCGGGGAGCTGTTTTTT
NA TRBJ1-1 many TRBV19 CASSWGAEAFF TGTGCCAGTAGTTGGGGGGCTGAAGCTTTCTTT
TRBD2 TRBJ2-7 once TRBV11-2 CASSAATGSGSYEQYF TGTGCCAGCAGCGCGGCCACTGGGAGCGGGAGTTACGAGCAGTACTTC
NA TRBJ2-7 many TRBV29-1 CSVEETYEQYF TGCAGCGTTGAAGAGACTTACGAGCAGTACTTC
NA TRBJ1-2 NA TRBV20-1 CSARGRGVDWGGYTF TGCAGTGCTAGAGGCAGAGGGGTCGACTGGGGTGGCTACACCTTC
TRBD2 TRBJ2-5 few TRBV24-1 CATSASGRETQYF TGTGCCACCAGTGCTAGCGGGAGGGAGACCCAGTACTTC
NA TRBJ2-1 NA TRBV15 CATSGDLTRRKEGREQFF TGTGCCACCAGCGGAGATCTGACACGTAGAAAAGAAGGGCGTGAGCAGTTCTTC
NA TRBJ2-2 NA TRBV2 CASSVKEGSGELSF TGTGCCAGCAGTGTAAAGGAGGGGTCAGGGGAGCTGTCTTTT
NA TRBJ2-7 NA TRBV2 CASSVAVRNLEQYF TGTGCCAGCAGTGTTGCAGTCCGTAACCTCGAGCAGTACTTC
NA TRBJ2-1 NA TRBV2 CASSRHQSSYNEQFF TGTGCCAGCAGCCGACACCAGAGCTCCTACAATGAGCAGTTCTTC
TRBD1 TRBJ2-1 few TRBV7-9 CASSLSRQGDNEQFF TGTGCCAGCAGCTTGTCTCGCCAGGGGGACAATGAGCAGTTCTTC
TRBD2 TRBJ2-1 NA TRBV2 CASSAPIGGSATKQSF TGTGCCAGCAGTGCCCCGATTGGCGGGAGTGCGACTAAGCAGTCCTTC
NA TRBJ2-7 NA TRBV20-1 CSAGTYEQYF TGCAGTGCGGGAACCTACGAGCAGTACTTC
TRBD1 TRBJ2-2 NA TRBV19 CATDRGPTGELFF TGTGCCACGGACAGGGGGCCCACCGGGGAGCTGTTTTTT